One and the same sample provided the 17 T cell receptor beta chains below, sequenced in a study of memory CD4+ T cells and cytomegalovirus serostatus. Generated by immunoSEQ multiplex PCR, the TCRdb table keeps only in-frame clones and is missing some. The table includes about 82,000 clones, around 80% detected once. The sort gate was single viable CD3+CD4+CD8-CD45RO+ cells for memory CD4+ T cells. Sequencing was carried out using memory CD4+ T cells from blood. The receptors come from an adult in good health and CMV-seronegative.

The gene calls are TRBV11-2 and TRBJ1-6; D ambiguous. Germline-derived CDR1 and CDR2 are SGHAT and FQNNGV. The V end lost 5 bases, the J end lost 8 bases, and 10 bases lay between the germline ends. The CDR3 has 13 amino acids. The CDR3 loop is CASSPFPHSPLHF. DNA of the CDR3: TGTGCCAGCAGCCCCTTTCCGCATTCACCCCTCCACTTT.

CDR3 nucleotides: TGTGCCAGCAGGTACAGGGTAGGAGGTACAGATACGCAGTATTTT. Translation: CASRYRVGGTDTQYF. The chain is built from TRBV5-6 and TRBJ2-3; D may be TRBD1 (6 bases). The CDR3 is made up of 15 amino acids. Germline-derived CDR1 and CDR2 are SGHDT and YYEEEE. V was trimmed by 5 bases and J by 3 bases, leaving 16 bases between them.

This sequence joins TRBV9 and TRBJ2-3; D may match TRBD1 or TRBD2 (5 bases each). The germline gives CDR1 SGDLS, CDR2 YYNGEE. V lost 6 bases and J 2 bases, leaving 16 bases between the germline ends. CDR3 size: 15 residues. The CDR3 loop is CASKKGLADTDTQYF. CDR3 sequence (DNA): TGTGCCAGCAAAAAGGGGCTAGCAGACACAGATACGCAGTATTTT.

The chain uses TRBV2 and TRBJ1-1; unclear D gene. V lost 6 bases and J 6 bases, leaving 11 bases between the germline ends. The CDR3 totals 12 residues. Germline CDR1 is SNHLY and CDR2 is FYNNEI. The CDR3 DNA reads TGTGCCAGCAGCCTCGGGCGCGCTGAAGCTTTCTTT. Its protein is CASSLGRAEAFF.

The J gene is TRBJ1-5, the V gene TRBV5-8; D not resolved. Germline-derived CDR1 and CDR2 are SGHTS and YDEGEE. The CDR3 is 12 residues long. V was trimmed by 7 bases and J by 2 bases, leaving 7 bases between them. CDR3 bases: TGTGCCAGCTTCGGCCGCAATCAGCCCCAGCATTTT. This translates into CASFGRNQPQHF.

The V and J genes are TRBV11-2 and TRBJ1-5; tentative D call: TRBD1 (6 bases). Trimming removed 2 bases from V and 9 bases from J, with 23 bases in between. Germline assignment: CDR1 SGHAT and CDR2 FQNNGV. This CDR3 contains 17 residues. The DNA for the CDR3 is TGTGCCAGCAGCTTAAAAGTCGTGGGGGCTGGTGAACCGCCCCAGCATTTT. It specifies CASSLKVVGAGEPPQHF.

The rearrangement uses TRBV5-1 and TRBJ2-3; 10 bases map to TRBD2. Germline CDR1 SGHRS, CDR2 YFSETQ. The CDR3 is 15 residues long. J gave up 3 bases and V 5 bases, and 6 bases lay outside the gene matches. Here the CDR3 DNA reads TGCGCCAGCAGTGCTAGCGGGGGAGGGACAGATACGCAGTATTTT. Translation gives CASSASGGGTDTQYF.

The V and J genes are TRBV6-1 and TRBJ2-5; TRBD2 matches 9 bases. Germline CDR1 is MNHNS and CDR2 is SASEGT. The CDR3 runs to 16 residues. The V gene end was trimmed by 2 bases and the J gene end by 1 base; junction bases not matched to a gene: 5. CDR3 loop: CASSERRGLAQETQYF. DNA for the CDR3: TGTGCCAGCAGTGAAAGGCGGGGACTAGCCCAAGAGACCCAGTACTTC.

V usage is TRBV15 and J usage is TRBJ1-2; D gene ambiguous. CDR1 is LNHNV, CDR2 YYDKDF, per germline (reference sequence). Trimming stripped 0 bases from V and 7 bases from J, with 9 bases between. This CDR3 is 13 amino acids long. The CDR3, as DNA: TGTGCCACCAGCAGAGATCTCTCAGGTGGCTACACCTTC. Translation gives CATSRDLSGGYTF.

This clone was detected once. The CDR3 is CASSDRNSPLHF. CDR3 sequence (DNA): TGTGCCAGCAGCGACCGGAATTCACCCCTCCACTTT. The chain has TRBV27 and TRBJ1-6; D is undetermined. Germline V gene lookup returns CDR1 MNHEY and CDR2 SMNVEV (reference sequence). This CDR3 comprises 12 residues. V dropped 6 bases and J dropped 7 bases, with 7 bases sitting between them.

The V and J genes are TRBV6-5 and TRBJ2-2; D remains ambiguous. This CDR3 has 13 residues. The germline V and J ends were trimmed by 0 bases and 4 bases, with 3 bases remaining between them. The germline V gene encodes CDR1 MNHEY and CDR2 SVGAGI. As DNA, the CDR3 is TGTGCCAGCAGTTACTCCGGCACCGGGGAGCTGTTTTTT. Protein product: CASSYSGTGELFF.

The chain couples TRBV6-6 to TRBJ2-1; no clear D. The CDR3 runs 12 residues. Between the trimmed V and J ends, which lost 2 bases and 7 bases, there was a span of 6 bases. Per the germline V gene, CDR1 is MNHNY and CDR2 is SVGAGI (reference sequence). DNA of the CDR3: TGTGCCAGCAGTTACGCTGGAAATGAGCAGTTCTTC. It codes for CASSYAGNEQFF.

This clone showed up just a few times. The CDR3 nucleotides read TGTGCCAGCAGCTTTTGGACAGGGAAAAACACTGAAGCTTTCTTT. This sequence encodes CASSFWTGKNTEAFF. The V gene is TRBV7-8, the J gene TRBJ1-1; 8 nucleotides agree with TRBD1. The CDR3 contains 15 residues. Per germline, CDR1 SGHVS and CDR2 FQNEAQ. The V and J ends lost 3 bases and 2 bases, in that order; junction bases with no gene match: 5.

J is TRBJ2-1 and V is TRBV7-2, with 7 bases fitting TRBD2. After removal of 5 bases from V and 0 bases from J, the junction contained 4 bases not matched to a gene. From germline, CDR1 is SGHTA and CDR2 FQGNSA. The CDR3 is made up of 15 amino acids. DNA of the CDR3: TGTGCCAGCAGCGCCAGCGGGGTCTCCTACAATGAGCAGTTCTTC. It is translated as CASSASGVSYNEQFF. Full variable domain (outside the CDR3, taken from reference TRBV7-2 and TRBJ2-1): GAGVSQSPSNKVTEKGKDVELRCDPISGHTALYWYRQSLGQGLEFLIYFQGNSAPDKSGLPSDRFSAERTGGSVSTLTIQRTQQEDSAVYLCASSASGVSYNEQFFGPGTRLTVL.

The chain employs TRBV5-8 and TRBJ1-6; a weak D match, TRBD1 (5 bases). Germline CDR1 is SGHTS and CDR2 is YDEGEE. The CDR3 is 13 amino acids. The V end lost 4 bases, the J end lost 14 bases, and 16 bases lay between the germline ends. CDR3 amino acids: CASSTNLGTALHF. CDR3 in DNA: TGTGCCAGCAGCACGAACTTGGGGACGGCCCTCCACTTT.

The genes are TRBV9 and TRBJ2-5, with 13 bases lining up with TRBD2. The CDR3 length is 17 residues. J gave up 4 bases and V 0 bases, and 6 bases lay outside the gene matches. Germline V gene data show CDR1 as SGDLS and CDR2 as YYNGEE. CDR3 in DNA: TGTGCCAGCAGCGTAGCACCACTAGCGGGGGGGGGAGAGACCCAGTACTTC. This encodes CASSVAPLAGGGETQYF.

The chain recombines TRBV6-5 with TRBJ2-7; weak D call: TRBD2 (6 bases). V lost 7 bases, J lost 6 bases, and 19 bases lay in between. CDR1 is MNHEY, CDR2 SVGAGI, per germline. The CDR3 has 14 amino acids. CDR3 region: CASIPRRGTGEQYF. CDR3 sequence (DNA): TGTGCCAGCATCCCAAGGCGGGGTACTGGCGAGCAGTACTTC.